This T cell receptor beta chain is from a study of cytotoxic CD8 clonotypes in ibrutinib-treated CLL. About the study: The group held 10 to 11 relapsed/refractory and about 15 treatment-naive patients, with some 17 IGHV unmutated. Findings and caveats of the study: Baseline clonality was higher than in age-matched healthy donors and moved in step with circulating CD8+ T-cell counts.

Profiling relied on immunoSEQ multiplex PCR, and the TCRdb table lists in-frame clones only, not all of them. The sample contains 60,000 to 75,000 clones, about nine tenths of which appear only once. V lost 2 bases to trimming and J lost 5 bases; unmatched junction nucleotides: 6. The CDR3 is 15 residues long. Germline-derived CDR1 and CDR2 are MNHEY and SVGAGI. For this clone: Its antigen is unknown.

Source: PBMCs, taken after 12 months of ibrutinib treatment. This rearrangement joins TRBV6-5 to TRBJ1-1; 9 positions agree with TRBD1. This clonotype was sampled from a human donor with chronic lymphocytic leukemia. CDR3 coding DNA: TGTGCCAGCAGTTACCTTTACAGGGGGCGAACTGAAGCTTTCTTT. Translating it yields CASSYLYRGRTEAFF.